This section outlines one T cell receptor beta chain sequence together with its context. This sample is part of a study of technical replicates of blood from four donors. Germline trimming cut 5 bases from V and 6 bases from J; bases unmatched to any gene: 11. Germline V gene sequence: CDR1 SGHNT, CDR2 YENEEA. This CDR3 contains 16 residues. Using immunoSEQ multiplex PCR, the repertoire was profiled, and TCRdb retains in-frame clones only, with some absent. The sample records about 94,000 clones, roughly 96% being singletons. This TCR derives from a human donor in good health. Sequenced material: T cells isolated from PBMCs. This chain joins TRBV11-3 and TRBJ2-2; 8 bases line up with TRBD2. In DNA form, the CDR3 reads TGTGCCAGCAGCCCAGGTGGAGCGGGAGTTCCCGGGGAGCTGTTTTTT. Protein: CASSPGGAGVPGELFF.